This T cell receptor beta chain was profiled in a study of cytomegalovirus exposure and HLA in healthy donors (dated by TCRdb to the late 2010s). Study-wide context: According to an earlier analysis of a few hundred of the donors, about 180 million T cells yielded 90 million to 140 million unique TCR beta sequences and 276 Gb of sequence data. Around 320 gigabases of sequencing data and tens of millions of unique TCR sequences were included in an early release covering roughly 700 HLA-typed donors. The genetic ancestry cluster associated with self-reported Caucasian donors included over 65% of the roughly 410 genotyped donors. The study aimed to test whether cataloging public T cell receptors could reveal signatures of past pathogen exposure. The T cell repertoires of 666 subjects were profiled by immunosequencing and related to cytomegalovirus serostatus. Along with the approximately 670-subject first cohort, a separate validation cohort of over a hundred different subjects was used. The study combined high-throughput TCR immunosequencing, statistical association of individual TCRs with disease status, and machine learning to predict cytomegalovirus infection status. A later analysis re-analyzed previously published TCR beta repertoires from hundreds of donors and added high-resolution HLA genotyping to study TCR occurrence patterns. The later analysis used no new phenotypic data to find candidate immune exposures, relying instead on TCR beta sequences and their occurrence across donors. An earlier analysis of around 580 of the donors used high-throughput TCR beta sequencing to judge whether each TCR beta V gene segment behaved as functional or pseudogenic. Donor age, sex, ethnicity and CMV serostatus were collected together with the repertoire data. In a later genetic analysis, genome-wide SNP genotypes for about 55% of the roughly 700 donors were used, and that subset was treated as a discovery cohort. All discovery cohort repertoires had been generated using a single sequencing platform. Both class I and class II loci were covered by HLA typing, at four-digit resolution. The number of typed donors differed by locus: about 620-630 for A, B, C, DRB1 and DQB1; some 500 for DQA1; approximately 600 for DPA1; and 400 to 480 for DPB1. Roughly 5 DR-DQ haplotypes were handled as single units for association and clustering, since linkage in the cohort was strong. Among 398 genotyped donors of the cohort, an average of around 240,000 unique TCR beta nucleotide sequences were sequenced per donor, around 18% of them non-productive.

Via the germline V gene, CDR1 is SGHRS and CDR2 YFSETQ. From the cysteine up to the phenylalanine, the CDR3 has a length of 17 residues. The retained sequence is limited to the CDR3, 51 bases, with the frame set at the first base. Trimmed from V: 4 bases; trimmed from J: 3 bases; junction bases lacking a gene match: 5. Results and caveats for the whole study, not just this receptor: In a later analysis, TCR association rates were found to vary across HLA loci, with the most associated TCRs seen for DRB1 alleles and the fewest for HLA-C alleles. A few of the identified cytomegalovirus-associated TCR beta chains were confirmed in vitro to be specific for cytomegalovirus antigens. A cluster of highly shared sequence variants was judged likely to represent a technical artifact of the sequencing pipeline. In a later analysis, HLA-associated TCR beta chains showed more clonal expansion and lower generation probabilities than non-associated chains that were equally common. Because counts were too low, roughly 18 rarely observed V segments, including chromosome 9 orphons, were left out of the earlier analysis of some 600 of the donors. Strong co-occurrence of HLA alleles, especially DR and DQ, made assigning TCR associations to individual alleles difficult. It was suggested by the authors that the approach could potentially be generalized to other disease states and immunological phenotypes. In a later genetic analysis, fewer N-insertions in productive TCRs were reported among donors in an Asian-associated ancestry cluster than the 666-donor mean. The classifier was reported to diagnose cytomegalovirus status with high specificity and sensitivity in both the original cohort and the validation cohort. The 87-base-pair reads could not distinguish some IMGT-functional V segments, including TRBV6-2 and TRBV6-3, so those segments were excluded. According to a later analysis, parvovirus B19, influenza, CMV and Epstein-Barr virus appeared linked to several top co-occurrence clusters. A later analysis found that most CMV-associated TCR beta chains appeared HLA-restricted, with HLA associations seemingly driven largely by CMV exposure. For the cohort, immune exposure information was limited to CMV serostatus. A further reported finding was that TCR beta sequences accurately predicted the HLA-A and HLA-B alleles for most subjects in the first cohort. Across donors, most TCR sequences were observed very rarely, whereas some public TCRs were present in many individuals. The presence/absence analyses assumed that sequencing depth was roughly uniform across donors, and that assumption may not be true. Correlated functional status among segregating V segments might be attributable to linkage disequilibrium, but an unknown experimental factor could not be ruled out. A later genetic analysis associated a missense DCLRE1C variant with V-gene and J-gene trimming of TCR beta chains, and an independent cohort replicated the association. A later analysis associated roughly 17,000 TCR beta sequences with specific HLA alleles at a false discovery rate of 0.05. In the study, approximately 150 TCR beta chains were listed as associated with cytomegalovirus. Broadly in line with IMGT annotations, most TCR beta V segments showed up in productive rearrangements about 90% or about 30% of the time in an earlier analysis of around 550 of the donors. This cohort had only TCR beta chains sequenced, and the lack of alpha or paired-chain data limited which features could be detected. HLA typing was unavailable for some donors at each locus, so association tests used only the typed subset.

The cohort comprised fewer than 700 healthy bone marrow donors. All cohort members were sampled while nominally healthy, although unrecorded immune exposures were likely present. The donor tested CMV seronegative, placing the donor among the 350 to 400 seronegative members of the cohort. Every donor gave a peripheral blood sample, and the peripheral blood mononuclear cells from that sample were used for TCR beta sequencing. The Qiagen DNeasy Blood Extraction Kit was used to extract genomic DNA from the blood cell samples. Details on this clone: The specificity of this receptor is unknown. No base quality information exists; no much larger clone differs at one position.

Library creation used the immunoSEQ multiplex PCR assay. For the multiplex PCR, a mixture combining 60 forward primers for TCR Vbeta segments and 13 reverse primers for TCR Jbeta segments was used. A multiplex PCR assay on genomic DNA amplified the CDR3 region of rearranged TCR beta genes. The amplified TCR beta libraries were sequenced on the Illumina HiSeq System as 87-base-pair reads. The study's own analysis went as follows. A later analysis counted about 76 million unique TCR beta chains across the 550 to 750 repertoires, and some 12 million of these chains were shared by at least two donors. Raw reads were error-corrected and collapsed into unique sequences by a nearest-neighbor algorithm in which closely related sequences were merged to remove PCR and sequencing errors. Alignment of CDR3 sequences to IMGT reference sequences was used to assign V, D and J gene segments. For a sequence to be retained, a match of at least six nucleotides was required to both a V gene segment and a J gene segment. Rearrangements were called productive when the CDR3 lacked stop codons and stayed in frame with V and J; all others were non-productive. CDR3 was defined by IMGT convention, running from the second conserved V-encoded cysteine to the conserved J-encoded phenylalanine. The earlier analysis of 500 to 600 of the donors excluded sequences that lacked an unambiguous match to a single V gene segment. In an earlier analysis of around 600 of the donors, V segments were called functional above 56.7% productive rearrangements and were called segregating when the between-donor standard deviation exceeded 5%. A statistical classification framework was developed to diagnose cytomegalovirus status using the catalog of TCR beta chain sequences. A later analysis assigned V and J genes by comparing TCR nucleotide sequences with IMGT/GENE-DB human TR gene sequences. In a later analysis, CDR3 sequences and most-parsimonious VDJ recombination scenarios were assigned using the TCRdist pipeline. In a later analysis, every TCR beta chain was defined by the combination of its CDR3 amino acid sequence and its V-gene family, and reads without a unique V-gene family were dropped. To address suspected cross-contamination and a sequencing artifact, a later analysis removed roughly 640 highly shared, low-generation-probability nucleotide sequences. A later analysis calculated a clonal expansion index for each public chain from normalized within-repertoire ranks of inferred template counts. A later analysis computed generation probabilities with a VDJ recombination model fitted to out-of-frame rearrangements, and checked the results against IGoR. In a later analysis, hypergeometric tests were used to score TCR-TCR, TCR-HLA and TCR-CMV co-occurrence, with a repertoire-size bias correction applied to TCR pairs. False discovery rates were estimated in a later analysis by permuting HLA or CMV assignments 20 times. A later analysis grouped co-occurring TCRs with DBSCAN, adding TCRdist sequence similarity when clustering within HLA-allele-positive subsets. Co-occurrence clustering excluded repertoires with fewer than 30,000 or more than 120,000 public chains, plus five with anomalous nucleotide sharing. TCRdb carries this immuneACCESS record with in-frame sequences only. Its versions omit some clonotypes, under half of them owing to an unresolved V gene in the studies checked, with the rest unexplained. V and J calls plus clone size are reproduced from that table; the DNA served to infer D and trimming. In this sample the table shows about 150,000 clones, around 79% of which occur a single time. Roughly 3.8% of the sample is taken by the ten largest.

The chain uses TRBV5-1 and TRBJ2-3, and 16 junctional nucleotides match TRBD2. This TCR came from a male donor in good health and CMV-seronegative. Source material: PBMCs. The encoded CDR3 is CASSAPGLAGGTDTQYF. The bases are TGCGCCAGCAGCGCCCCGGGACTAGCGGGAGGGACAGATACGCAGTATTTT.